This entry lists 24 T cell receptor beta chains sequenced from one sample in a study of T cells in Graves' hyperthyroidism and ophthalmopathy. Amplified TCR beta CDR3 regions derived from RNA transcripts. The HTBI set primed first-round TCR CDR3 RT-PCR. TCRdb re-called the multiplex PCR reads through MiXCR, storing one row per CDR3 protein. The table shows 300,000 to 350,000 distinct CDR3 sequences, with over 11% occurring only once. The sequenced material came from blood. Source of these receptors: a woman aged 25 to 39 with Graves' hyperthyroidism.

The rearrangement uses TRBV7-3 and TRBJ2-1; D tentatively reads TRBD1 or TRBD2 (6 bases each). This CDR3 spans 15 amino acids. The germline gives CDR1 SGHTA, CDR2 FQGTGA. Trimming shortened V by 5 bases and J by 4 bases, and 15 bases separated the two germline ends. CDR3 loop: CASSLGGRAYNEQFF. The CDR3 bases are TGTGCCAGCAGCCTTGGGGGGCGGGCTTACAATGAGCAGTTCTTC.

Many counts were recorded for this clonotype. This sequence joins TRBV7-9 and TRBJ1-2; no clear D. The V and J ends lost 3 bases and 8 bases respectively, with 10 bases between them. Germline CDR1 and CDR2: SEHNR and FQNEAQ (reference sequence). There are 12 residues in the CDR3. The chain's CDR3 is CASSLEGIGYTF. CDR3 coding DNA: TGTGCCAGCAGCTTGGAGGGTATCGGCTACACCTTC.

This clonotype was counted many times. The V and J genes are TRBV3-1 and TRBJ2-7; D unclear. The CDR3 is 14 residues long. Trimming shortened V by 4 bases and J by 4 bases, and 14 bases separated the two germline ends. Germline CDR1 is LGHDT and CDR2 is YNNKEL (reference sequence). CDR3 sequence: CASSPLGEMYEQYF. The CDR3 bases are TGTGCCAGCAGCCCCCTGGGCGAGATGTACGAGCAGTACTTC.

The sample holds a few counts of this clonotype. The rearrangement uses TRBV9 and TRBJ2-3; 14 positions match TRBD2. The CDR3 runs to 20 residues. From germline, CDR1 is SGDLS and CDR2 YYNGEE. V lost 0 bases to trimming and J lost 0 bases; unmatched junction nucleotides: 9. CDR3 DNA: TGTGCCAGCAGCGTAGCTGGACTAGCGGGAGGTACCACTAGCACAGATACGCAGTATTTT. Translated, it gives CASSVAGLAGGTTSTDTQYF.

This clonotype was counted ten times or more. The V gene is TRBV27, the J gene TRBJ2-3; 12 nucleotides align to TRBD2. Looked up from germline, CDR1 is MNHEY and CDR2 is SMNVEV (reference sequence). The CDR3 covers 14 residues. The trim removed 6 bases at V and 3 bases at J, leaving 1 base unmatched. In DNA, the CDR3 is TGTGCCAGCAGAGGACTAGCGGGGACAGATACGCAGTATTTT. Translation: CASRGLAGTDTQYF.

The J gene is TRBJ2-5, the V gene TRBV5-1, with TRBD2 as a possible D gene (6 bases). Trimming stripped 0 bases from V and 3 bases from J, with 12 bases between. The CDR3 has 15 residues. Germline-derived CDR1 and CDR2 are SGHRS and YFSETQ. CDR3 in DNA: TGCGCCAGCAGCTTGGATGCTCCGGGGGAAGAGACCCAGTACTTC. Translating gives CASSLDAPGEETQYF.

V is TRBV28 and J is TRBJ2-5, with D possibly called TRBD1 or TRBD2 (5 bases each). From germline, CDR1 is MDHEN and CDR2 SYDVKM. V lost 6 bases and J 0 bases, leaving 11 bases between the germline ends. The CDR3 sequence is 14 residues long. The CDR3 sequence: CASSRGRYQETQYF. Written as DNA, the CDR3 is TGTGCCAGCAGCCGGGGACGGTACCAAGAGACCCAGTACTTC.

In its sample, this clonotype was seen many times. The rearrangement joins TRBV28 to TRBJ2-1; no clear D gene. The CDR3 length is 13 residues. Trimming took off 0 bases at V and 7 bases at J, with 7 bases between the two ends. Germline values: CDR1 MDHEN, CDR2 SYDVKM. CDR3 nucleotide sequence: TGTGCCAGCAGTTTATGGGTAGGAAATGAGCAGTTCTTC. As protein: CASSLWVGNEQFF.

There are many counts of this clonotype. V usage is TRBV12-3 or TRBV12-4 and J usage is TRBJ2-7; D uncertain. V was cut by 3 bases and J by 0 bases, with 6 bases left in between. The CDR3 totals 13 residues. Written as DNA, the CDR3 is TGTGCCAGCAGTTTGACCAACTCCTACGAGCAGTACTTC. It yields the protein CASSLTNSYEQYF.

This chain uses TRBV27 with TRBJ2-3; 9 bases line up with TRBD1. CDR3 length equals 16 residues. V trimming: 3 bases; J trimming: 4 bases; junction bases outside the gene matches: 8. From germline, CDR1 is MNHEY and CDR2 SMNVEV (reference sequence). Here the CDR3 DNA reads TGTGCCAGCAGTTTGGGTACAGGGGGCTTTTCAGATACGCAGTATTTT. It encodes CASSLGTGGFSDTQYF.

This clonotype was recorded at least ten times. The chain links TRBV11-2 to TRBJ2-1, with 9 bases matching TRBD1. The CDR3 totals 15 residues. Trimming cost V 10 bases and J 1 base; bases outside gene matches: 8. Germline CDR1 reads SGHAT; CDR2 reads FQNNGV. CDR3 amino acids: CATSSTGGSYNEQFF. CDR3 bases: TGTGCCACCTCCTCGACAGGGGGTTCCTACAATGAGCAGTTCTTC.

Ten or more counts support this clonotype. The V call is TRBV30, the J call TRBJ2-1, with D perhaps matching TRBD1 (5 bases). This CDR3 has 14 amino acids. Trimming pared 0 bases from V and 3 bases from J, leaving 9 bases between. Germline-derived CDR1 and CDR2 are GTSNPN and SVGIG (reference sequence). DNA of the CDR3: TGTGCCTGGAGTGTTGGGGCACGCTACAATGAGCAGTTCTTC. This codes for CAWSVGARYNEQFF.

This clonotype was seen more than once but under ten times. This rearrangement joins TRBV29-1 to TRBJ1-1, with 7 bases matching TRBD1. V dropped 1 base and J dropped 3; count of bases not matched to a gene: 5. This CDR3 comprises 14 residues. Germline V gene sequence: CDR1 SQVTM, CDR2 ANQGSEA. CDR3 protein: CSVEVNGQDTEAFF. The DNA for the CDR3 is TGCAGCGTTGAAGTGAATGGACAGGACACTGAAGCTTTCTTT.

This clonotype occurred many times. V and J are TRBV2 and TRBJ1-1; D is unresolved. CDR1 is SNHLY and CDR2 is FYNNEI in the germline V gene. The CDR3 sequence is 13 residues long. Trimming stripped 8 bases from V and 2 bases from J, with 12 bases between. The CDR3 protein is CASRSDLNTEAFF. The DNA of the CDR3 is TGTGCCAGCCGTTCGGACCTAAACACTGAAGCTTTCTTT.

This clonotype showed up many times. The chain carries TRBV25-1 and TRBJ2-7; no clear D. Trimming took off 6 bases at V and 6 bases at J, with 12 bases between the two ends. The CDR3 has 12 amino acids. Germline lookup yields CDR1 MGHDK and CDR2 SYGVNS. Written as DNA, the CDR3 is TGTGCCAGCAGCCCACCCAAAGGCGAGCAGTACTTC. It specifies CASSPPKGEQYF.

This clonotype was recorded many times. The rearrangement joins TRBV7-6 to TRBJ2-1; 7 bases are shared with TRBD2. Unmatched junction bases numbered 5, after V lost 5 bases and J lost 10 bases. The CDR3 consists of 12 residues. Germline V CDR1 and CDR2: SGHVS, FNYEAQ. The CDR3 DNA follows: TGTGCCAGCAGCATAGGACTAGGAGAGCAGTTCTTC. As protein: CASSIGLGEQFF.

The rearrangement links TRBV19 to TRBJ2-1; tentatively, D is TRBD1 (5 bases). The germline CDR1 and CDR2 sequences are LNHDA and SQIVND (reference sequence). This CDR3 spans 12 amino acids. V lost 7 bases and J lost 7, with 11 bases in between. CDR3 bases: TGTGCCAGTAACTCCAAGGGGAATGAGCAGTTCTTC. Amino acids: CASNSKGNEQFF.

The CDR3 reads CASSHRGSPYYEQYF. CDR3 sequence (DNA): TGTGCCAGCAGCCACCGAGGGAGTCCCTACTACGAGCAGTACTTC. The J gene is TRBJ2-7, the V gene TRBV3-1; a weak D match, TRBD2 (5 bases). Germline assignment: CDR1 LGHDT and CDR2 YNNKEL (reference sequence). The CDR3 consists of 15 residues. Trimming took 3 bases from V and 3 from J, leaving 15 bases between them.

This chain uses TRBV19 with TRBJ1-5, with 7 bases identical to TRBD1. V was clipped by 9 bases and J by 0 bases; unmatched bases: 11. Germline V gene sequence: CDR1 LNHDA, CDR2 SQIVND (reference sequence). The CDR3 consists of 16 residues. This CDR3 reads CASRPYRGNSNQPQHF. The DNA for the CDR3 is TGTGCCAGCCGCCCTTACAGGGGTAATAGCAATCAGCCCCAGCATTTT.

In its sample, this clonotype was seen many times. V usage is TRBV2 and J usage is TRBJ2-7; D is unresolved. CDR3 length equals 10 residues. V shed 4 bases and J shed 7 bases, with 5 bases lying between them. CDR1 SNHLY and CDR2 FYNNEI come from the germline V gene. This CDR3 reads CASSGLEQYF. The CDR3 region has the DNA TGTGCCAGCAGTGGCCTTGAGCAGTACTTC.

This clonotype has only a few counts. V usage is TRBV10-1 and J usage is TRBJ1-3; D not resolved. CDR1 WNHNN and CDR2 SYGVQD come from the germline V gene (reference sequence). This CDR3 is 14 amino acids long. V dropped 6 bases and J dropped 3 bases, with 12 bases sitting between them. CDR3 amino acids: CASRPGRGGNTIYF. CDR3 nucleotide sequence: TGCGCCAGCAGGCCGGGTCGGGGTGGAAACACCATATATTTT.

On this clonotype: A clone one base away is much larger, so this may be a read error. This rearrangement joins TRBV20-1 to TRBJ2-7; D is unresolved. This CDR3 is 13 amino acids long. Per germline, CDR1 DFQATT and CDR2 SNEGSKA (reference sequence). The CDR3, as DNA: TGCAGTGCTAAAAGAACTGTTGTGTACGATCAGTACTTC. This gives the protein CSAKRTVVYDQYF.

The chain combines TRBV6-1 with TRBJ1-5, with a weak D call TRBD1 (6 bases). This CDR3 region has 11 residues. Germline V lookup: CDR1 MNHNS, CDR2 SASEGT. V gave up 6 bases and J gave up 11 bases, with 11 bases separating them. In nucleotides, the CDR3 is TGTGCCAGCAGCGTACAGGGTTCCCAGCATTTT. Protein: CASSVQGSQHF.

There are many counts of this clonotype. This chain connects TRBV12-3 or TRBV12-4 to TRBJ2-7, with D maybe TRBD2 (5 bases). This CDR3 region has 13 residues. Trimming cost V 5 bases and J 0 bases, with 8 bases left between them. CDR3 in DNA: TGTGCCAGCAGTAACGGGGTCTCCTACGAGCAGTACTTC. This codes for CASSNGVSYEQYF.